The clone carrying this T cell receptor beta chain was counted a few times. This entry comes from a study of blood T cell repertoires in COVID-19. In germline, CDR1 is MNHEY, CDR2 SMNVEV (reference sequence). CDR3 size: 13 residues. V lost 2 bases and J 3 bases, leaving 8 bases between the germline ends. Sequencing used immunoSEQ multiplex PCR; TCRdb keeps in-frame clones, though not all of them. The table includes more than 200,000 clones, around 84% detected once. The material sequenced was PBMCs or T cells enriched from blood (not recorded which). The receptor comes from a man aged 35-49 years who had recovered from COVID-19. The chain links TRBV27 to TRBJ2-7; D remains unclear. The CDR3 sequence: CASSLHLLYEQYF. CDR3 nucleotides: TGTGCCAGCAGTTTACACTTGCTCTACGAGCAGTACTTC.